A single sample is the source of the 26 T cell receptor beta chains below, sequenced in a study of beta chain features in type 1 diabetes. Reverse transcribing all isolated RNA meant expressed TCRB transcripts were sequenced. Measured with immunoSEQ multiplex PCR; TCRdb has only the in-frame clones, and not every one. This sample yields 860,000 or so clones, of which roughly 15% are seen a single time; about 0.02% belongs to the top ten. Sequenced sample: naive CD4+ T cells from blood. The receptors stem from a woman between 18 and 29 years old in good health.

The J gene is TRBJ2-7, the V gene TRBV28; D perhaps matches TRBD2 (6 bases). V was shortened by 8 bases and J by 11 bases, with 13 bases between the two germline ends. This CDR3 contains 10 residues. Per germline, CDR1 MDHEN and CDR2 SYDVKM. The CDR3 nucleotides are TGTGCCAGCCGGGACTCTCTGGAGTACTTC. This gives the protein CASRDSLEYF.

The V call is TRBV7-6, the J call TRBJ2-1; D gene ambiguous. Per the germline V gene, CDR1 is SGHVS and CDR2 is FNYEAQ. The V end was cut by 0 bases, the J end by 6 bases, with 9 bases between. CDR3 length equals 14 residues. For the CDR3, the DNA is TGTGCCAGCAGCTTAGCATGGTCTGTCAATGAGCAGTTCTTC. Protein sequence: CASSLAWSVNEQFF.

This clone was recorded a few times. This rearrangement joins TRBV7-2 to TRBJ2-3; TRBD2 is a possible D gene (6 bases). Trimming stripped 2 bases from V and 0 bases from J, with 15 bases between. Germline V gene data show CDR1 as SGHTA and CDR2 as FQGNSA. The CDR3 has 17 amino acids. The CDR3 loop reads CASSLRKAGISTDTQYF. CDR3 in DNA: TGTGCCAGCAGCTTAAGGAAGGCGGGAATTAGCACAGATACGCAGTATTTT.

There are a few counts of this clone. V is TRBV27 and J is TRBJ2-2, with D perhaps assigned TRBD1 or TRBD2 (5 bases each). CDR3 length equals 16 residues. The V end lost 5 bases, the J end lost 7 bases, and 20 bases lay between the germline ends. Germline V gene sequence: CDR1 MNHEY, CDR2 SMNVEV (reference sequence). CDR3 region: CASSPRDVGYRGELFF. The CDR3 DNA reads as TGTGCCAGCAGTCCTCGGGACGTAGGGTACCGCGGGGAGCTGTTTTTT.

This clone was detected many times. The chain joins TRBV7-9 to TRBJ1-2; D may be TRBD1 (5 bases). The V gene's germline CDR1 is SEHNR and CDR2 FQNEAQ (reference sequence). Trimming removed 5 bases from V and 6 bases from J, with 19 bases in between. This CDR3 has 15 amino acids. DNA for the CDR3: TGTGCCAGCAGCCCAGAGTTGGGACGGGGCCATGGCTACACCTTC. This encodes CASSPELGRGHGYTF.

The DNA of the CDR3 is TGTGCCAGCACCAACCGACTAGCGGGAGTCTCCGGCTCCTACAATGAGCAGTTCTTC. Its translation: CASTNRLAGVSGSYNEQFF. The rearrangement links TRBV7-9 to TRBJ2-1; 12 bases are shared with TRBD2. V gave up 7 bases and J gave up 0 bases; unmatched junction bases: 13. This CDR3 spans 19 amino acids. Germline CDR1 is SEHNR and CDR2 is FQNEAQ (reference sequence).

This clone was seen more than once but under ten times. The V call is TRBV28, the J call TRBJ2-6; no clear D gene. V lost 5 bases and J 5 bases, leaving 13 bases between the germline ends. The CDR3 covers 15 residues. The germline gives CDR1 MDHEN, CDR2 SYDVKM. CDR3 residues: CASSLLGTRANVLTF. CDR3 in DNA: TGTGCCAGCAGTCTACTTGGTACCCGGGCCAACGTCCTGACTTTC.

This clone was picked up a small number of times. The V gene is TRBV9, the J gene TRBJ2-3, with TRBD2 matching over 11 bases. Germline CDR1 is SGDLS and CDR2 is YYNGEE. CDR3 length: 18 amino acids. With 3 bases clipped from V and 2 bases from J, the junction kept 11 bases outside the gene matches. This chain's CDR3 is CASSARGGTSGPTDTQYF. The DNA for the CDR3 is TGTGCCAGCAGCGCAAGAGGGGGGACTAGCGGCCCCACAGATACGCAGTATTTT.

This clone was counted a few times. The chain carries TRBV5-1 and TRBJ2-7; no clear D. The CDR3 has 12 residues. V lost 1 base, J lost 6 bases, and 8 bases lay in between. Germline V gives CDR1 SGHRS, CDR2 YFSETQ. In nucleotides, the CDR3 is TGCGCCAGCAGCTTGATGAAGGGCGAGCAGTACTTC. This encodes CASSLMKGEQYF.

The chain links TRBV6-6 to TRBJ2-1; D perhaps matches TRBD1 (6 bases). CDR1 and CDR2 (germline): MNHNY, SVGAGI (reference sequence). The CDR3 contains 12 residues. Trimming shortened V by 4 bases and J by 8 bases, and 9 bases separated the two germline ends. As DNA, the CDR3 is TGTGCCAGCAGTTTTGGGGGCGATGAGCAGTTCTTC. This gives the protein CASSFGGDEQFF.

Comment on this clone: An end of the junction does not agree with germline; a read error may underlie this. This chain uses TRBV7-9 with TRBJ1-1; 8 bases map to TRBD1. Germline CDR1 SEHNR, CDR2 FQNEAQ (reference sequence). The CDR3 contains 13 residues. The CDR3 spells CASSKGLQGGRPF. In nucleotides, the CDR3 is TGTGCCAGCAGCAAAGGGCTACAGGGGGGACGGCCGTTT. The whole variable domain, remainder taken from reference TRBV7-9 and TRBJ1-1, is DTGVSQNPRHKITKRGQNVTFRCDPISEHNRLYWYRQTLGQGPEFLTYFQNEAQLEKSRLLSDRFSAERPKGSFSTLEIQRTEQGDSAMYLCASSKGLQGGRPFGQGTRLTVV.

The rearrangement links TRBV6-1 to TRBJ1-5; the D is unclear. Germline assignment: CDR1 MNHNS and CDR2 SASEGT. The V end lost 4 bases, the J end lost 1 base, and 14 bases lay between the germline ends. This CDR3 region has 16 residues. The CDR3 region is CASSAPRQTSNQPQHF. The CDR3 nucleotides read TGTGCCAGCAGTGCCCCCCGGCAAACGAGCAATCAGCCCCAGCATTTT.

This clone was seen at least ten times. The V gene is TRBV28, the J gene TRBJ1-3; D is undetermined. This CDR3 is 11 amino acids long. Germline V lookup: CDR1 MDHEN, CDR2 SYDVKM. The CDR3 region is CGVTTGNTIYF. The CDR3 DNA reads TGTGGGGTTACGACGGGAAACACCATATATTTT.

This clone has more than one count but fewer than ten. Different DNA sequences within this sample yield the same CDR3. The CDR3 here is CASRGQGAYNEQFF. CDR3 DNA: TGTGCCAGCAGAGGACAGGGCGCCTACAATGAGCAGTTCTTC. V is TRBV6-5 and J is TRBJ2-1; 8 bases match TRBD1. V lost 6 bases and J lost 2; bases outside the gene matches: 3. The CDR3 runs to 14 residues. In germline, CDR1 is MNHEY, CDR2 SVGAGI.

In this sample, this clone turned up a few times. The V call is TRBV7-8, the J call TRBJ2-3; the match to TRBD2 covers 7 bases. CDR3 length: 18 residues. Looked up from germline, CDR1 is SGHVS and CDR2 is FQNEAQ. After removal of 2 bases from V and 3 bases from J, the junction contained 14 bases not matched to a gene. This CDR3 reads CASSLSAQLAHATDTQYF. The DNA for the CDR3 is TGTGCCAGCAGCTTATCAGCTCAACTAGCGCACGCTACAGATACGCAGTATTTT. The variable domain in full, completed from reference TRBV7-8 and TRBJ2-3, reads GAGVSQSPRYKVAKRGQDVALRCDPISGHVSLFWYQQALGQGPEFLTYFQNEAQLDKSGLPSDRFFAERPEGSVSTLKIQRTQQEDSAVYLCASSLSAQLAHATDTQYFGPGTRLTVL.

In its sample, this clone was seen a few times. The chain uses TRBV28 and TRBJ2-5; D is possibly TRBD2 (5 bases). V lost 1 base and J lost 2, with 14 bases in between. The CDR3 runs 16 residues. The V gene's germline CDR1 is MDHEN and CDR2 SYDVKM. CDR3 protein: CASSLLVGVGQETQYF. The CDR3 DNA follows: TGTGCCAGCAGTTTATTGGTGGGAGTGGGACAAGAGACCCAGTACTTC.

In nucleotides, the CDR3 is TGTGCCAGCAGGACAGAGATCAATTCACCCCTCCACTTT. This encodes CASRTEINSPLHF. This chain uses TRBV28 with TRBJ1-6, with a possible D match to TRBD1 (5 bases). This CDR3 has 13 amino acids. The V and J ends lost 6 bases and 7 bases respectively, with 10 bases between them. The germline CDR1 and CDR2 sequences are MDHEN and SYDVKM.

The CDR3 DNA is TGTGCCAGTAGTCGTACAGGTAGCTCCTACAATGAGCAGTTCTTC. Protein product: CASSRTGSSYNEQFF. The genes are TRBV19 and TRBJ2-1; a weak D match, TRBD1 (5 bases). V was trimmed by 5 bases and J by 0 bases, leaving 11 bases between them. CDR1 and CDR2 from the germline V gene are LNHDA and SQIVND (reference sequence). This CDR3 spans 15 amino acids.

The chain links TRBV5-6 to TRBJ2-5; D possibly corresponds to TRBD1 (5 bases). CDR3 size: 13 residues. Germline assignment: CDR1 SGHDT and CDR2 YYEEEE. V lost 5 bases to trimming and J lost 2 bases, with 10 bases between them. CDR3 residues: CASSFNRQETQYF. The CDR3 DNA sequence: TGTGCCAGCAGTTTTAACAGGCAAGAGACCCAGTACTTC.

This clone was picked up a small number of times. The J gene is TRBJ2-5, the V gene TRBV9; 7 bases align to TRBD2. V shed 1 base, J shed 2 bases, and the junction held 5 bases outside the gene matches. Germline loops: CDR1 SGDLS, CDR2 YYNGEE. This CDR3 spans 15 amino acids. This chain's CDR3 is CASSVTGDYQETQYF. DNA for the CDR3: TGTGCCAGCAGCGTAACTGGGGACTATCAAGAGACCCAGTACTTC. Using reference TRBV9 and TRBJ2-5 for the parts outside the CDR3, the full variable domain is DSGVTQTPKHLITATGQRVTLRCSPRSGDLSVYWYQQSLDQGLQFLIQYYNGEERAKGNILERFSAQQFPDLHSELNLSSLELGDSALYFCASSVTGDYQETQYFGPGTRLLVL.

In regard to this clone: Relative to the germline gene, one junction end is altered; a read error may explain this. The chain links TRBV11-1 to TRBJ2-1; the match to TRBD2 covers 7 bases. The CDR3 has 15 residues. The germline V gene has CDR1 SGHAT and CDR2 FQDESV (reference sequence). CDR3 amino acids: CASSVAGVYYNEQFF. The CDR3 bases are TGTGCCAGCAGCGTAGCGGGCGTTTATTACAATGAGCAGTTCTTC.

Only a few counts were recorded for this clone. The rearrangement links TRBV14 to TRBJ1-2; TRBD1 matches at 7 bases. The CDR3 is made up of 15 amino acids. Germline V gene data show CDR1 as SGHDN and CDR2 as FVKESK. J was trimmed by 1 base and V by 6 bases; bases with no gene match: 8. CDR3 DNA: TGTGCCAGCAGTCTTCCGGGACAGCATAACTATGGCTACACCTTC. It yields the protein CASSLPGQHNYGYTF.

The CDR3 sequence is CASSLGPSGAYEQYF. The DNA for the CDR3 is TGTGCCAGCAGCTTAGGTCCTAGCGGGGCGTACGAGCAGTACTTC. The chain employs TRBV7-2 and TRBJ2-7; 9 bases line up with TRBD2. Losses at the gene ends were 1 base for V and 4 bases for J; bases not matched to a gene: 5. The CDR3 spans 15 residues. The germline V gene has CDR1 SGHTA and CDR2 FQGNSA.

V usage is TRBV19 and J usage is TRBJ2-1; D may be TRBD2 (5 bases). The CDR3 consists of 15 residues. The germline CDR1 and CDR2 sequences are LNHDA and SQIVND (reference sequence). Trimming left V 2 bases short and J 1 base short, with 9 bases between. This CDR3 reads CASSISAGSYNEQFF. The CDR3 DNA is TGTGCCAGTAGTATATCCGCGGGTTCCTACAATGAGCAGTTCTTC.

The J gene is TRBJ2-1, the V gene TRBV25-1; D gene uncertain. Germline loops: CDR1 MGHDK, CDR2 SYGVNS. This CDR3 has 15 residues. With 3 bases removed from V and 4 bases from J, the gap between germline ends came to 13 bases. The CDR3 DNA is TGTGCCAGCAGTGAGTTAGGCCCGCGGTACAATGAGCAGTTCTTC. This gives the protein CASSELGPRYNEQFF.

The CDR3 sequence is CASSDEASGANVLTF. The CDR3 bases are TGTGCCAGCAGTGACGAAGCCTCAGGGGCCAACGTCCTGACTTTC. The chain couples TRBV2 to TRBJ2-6, with D uncertain. Per germline, CDR1 SNHLY and CDR2 FYNNEI. Trimming left V 3 bases short and J 4 bases short, with 10 bases between. The CDR3 length is 15 residues.